This T cell receptor beta chain stems from a study of shared clonotypes between healthy human individuals. Overall study: Three plates were used per donor for CD4 naive, three for CD4 memory, two for CD8 naive and one for CD8 memory. Study results and caveats: In four donors, around 5% of naive CD4 clonotypes appeared in common.

In its sample, this clone was seen once. Its antigen remains unidentified. Donors comprised healthy HIV-negative adults lacking recent acute infections or vaccinations. Sequenced by immunoSEQ multiplex PCR; TCRdb stores in-frame clones only, minus some. Here the sample spans about 1.5 million clones, 98% being singletons. The V segment lost 0 bases and the J segment 0 bases; nucleotides outside the gene matches: 8. This CDR3 has 18 amino acids. The germline V gene encodes CDR1 LGHNA and CDR2 YNFKEQ. This receptor was taken from a man under 40 in good health. The sample was naive CD4+ T cells sorted from blood. Noted subset: CD45RA+ positively selected. V and J are TRBV4-2 and TRBJ1-3, with 7 bases lining up with TRBD1. The CDR3 nucleotides read TGTGCCAGCAGCCAAGAAGTGGAGGGGGCATACTCTGGAAACACCATATATTTT. Protein product: CASSQEVEGAYSGNTIYF.